Sequencing of this T cell receptor (beta chain) was carried out in a study of Tregs in tolerant kidney transplant recipients. Broader study findings: Antigen-driven expansion was suggested because donor-specific Tregs expanded more than all Tregs in tolerant patients. Changing PCR primers prevented nucleotide comparison between some patients' samples.

Trimming at V came to 5 bases and at J to 2 bases, leaving 3 bases not matched to a gene. Looked up from germline, CDR1 is SGHTA and CDR2 is FQGNSA. This CDR3 has 14 amino acids. TCRdb keeps only in-frame clones here, not all; method: immunoSEQ multiplex PCR. The repertoire holds about 87,000 clones, with 93% as singletons. With respect to this clone: Its specificity is not known.

The receptor comes from a human donor who received a combined kidney and bone marrow transplant. The starting material was CD4+ T cells from blood, obtained before the transplant. The rearrangement joins TRBV7-2 to TRBJ2-7, with 10 bases fitting TRBD2. CDR3 coding DNA: TGTGCCAGCAGCCTAAGCGGGGGGGCCTACGAGCAGTACTTC. It yields the protein CASSLSGGAYEQYF.